This T cell receptor beta chain was observed in a study of blood T cell repertoires in COVID-19. Across the study: Specimens from acute and convalescent COVID-19 originated in the United States, Italy and Spain. PBMCs, B-cell-depleted T cells, or T cells provided the cDNA or gDNA that made up the material.

The germline V gene encodes CDR1 MNHEY and CDR2 SVGAGI. V lost 5 bases and J lost 6; bases outside the gene matches: 5. This CDR3 spans 15 amino acids. Method: immunoSEQ multiplex PCR; TCRdb's copy keeps in-frame clones and lacks some. The repertoire includes roughly 380,000 clones, roughly 90% of them detected once, and about 2.7% sits in the top ten. Sequencing was carried out using PBMCs or T cells enriched from blood (not recorded which). The receptor was isolated from a woman under 40 who had recovered from COVID-19. The gene calls are TRBV6-5 and TRBJ1-4; TRBD1 matches 11 bases. The CDR3 DNA reads as TGTGCCAGCAGTACCGGACAGGGGGCGGATGAAAAACTGTTTTTT. This codes for CASSTGQGADEKLFF.